This note documents a single TCR beta chain sequence. What it recognizes is unknown. Recipients boosted at about 4 weeks or about 12 weeks are pooled. This sample was taken from a study of T cell responses to AZD1222 COVID-19 vaccine. The study's findings and limits: Researchers took repertoire samples only after the peak T cell response had come. In a largely white British group with more females than males, clonal diversity was possibly underestimated.

The CDR3 is made up of 16 amino acids. Germline V CDR1 and CDR2: LNHNV, YYDKDF (reference sequence). V was trimmed by 3 bases and J by 8 bases, leaving 20 bases between them. The method was immunoSEQ multiplex PCR; TCRdb's version includes in-frame clones alone and lacks a portion of them. Of about 84,000 clones in the sample, roughly 85% are singletons; the top ten hold about 9.4%. The sample was peripheral blood, taken 28 days after the second AZD1222 dose. This TCR came from an adult who received the AZD1222 COVID-19 vaccine. The chain recombines TRBV15 with TRBJ2-1; D unresolved. This CDR3 is CATSRPLHLWGDEQFF. CDR3 DNA: TGTGCCACCAGCAGGCCTCTACATTTATGGGGTGATGAGCAGTTCTTC.